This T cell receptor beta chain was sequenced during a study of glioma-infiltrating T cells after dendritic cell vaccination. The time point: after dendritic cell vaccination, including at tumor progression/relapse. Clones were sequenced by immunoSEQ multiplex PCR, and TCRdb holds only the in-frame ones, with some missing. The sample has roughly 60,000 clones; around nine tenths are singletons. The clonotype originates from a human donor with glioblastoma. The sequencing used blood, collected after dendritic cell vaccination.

Here the CDR3 reads CAWSVHGTRGSGNTIYF. In DNA form, the CDR3 reads TGTGCCTGGAGTGTACACGGAACCAGGGGATCTGGAAACACCATATATTTT. The chain recombines TRBV30 with TRBJ1-3; D perhaps matches TRBD1 (6 bases). The CDR3 is 17 residues long. V gave up 0 bases and J gave up 1 base, with 16 bases separating them. Germline CDR1 GTSNPN, CDR2 SVGIG (reference sequence).